Described below is a single TCR beta chain sequence and its context. This entry is derived from a study of control samples from healthy donors and cancer patients. Here immunoSEQ multiplex PCR was the method, and the copy in TCRdb shows in-frame clones only, minus some. The data hold some 130,000 clones, with around nine tenths observed a single time. CDR3 length: 15 amino acids. With V trimmed by 5 bases and J by 5 bases, 5 bases remained unmatched. The germline CDR1 and CDR2 sequences are MNHEY and SVGAGI. Sequenced input: blood. The source is a man in his forties in good health. The V and J genes are TRBV6-5 and TRBJ2-2, with 10 bases matching TRBD2. Written as DNA, the CDR3 is TGTGCCAGCAGTATAGCGGGGGGAAAGACCGGGGAGCTGTTTTTT. This gives the protein CASSIAGGKTGELFF.